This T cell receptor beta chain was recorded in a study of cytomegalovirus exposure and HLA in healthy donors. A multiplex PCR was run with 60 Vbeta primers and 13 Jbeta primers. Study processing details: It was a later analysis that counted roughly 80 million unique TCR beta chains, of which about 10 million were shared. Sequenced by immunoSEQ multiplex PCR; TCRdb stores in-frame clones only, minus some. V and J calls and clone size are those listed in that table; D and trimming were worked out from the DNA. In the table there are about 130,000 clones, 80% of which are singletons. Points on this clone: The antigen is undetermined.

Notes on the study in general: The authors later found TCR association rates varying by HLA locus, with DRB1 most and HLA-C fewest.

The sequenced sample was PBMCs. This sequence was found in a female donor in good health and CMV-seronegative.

The CDR3: CASSTYRGPEAFF. The CDR3 DNA is TGTGCCAGCAGTACCTACAGGGGGCCTGAAGCTTTCTTT. The chain links TRBV6-5 to TRBJ1-1, with 9 bases identical to TRBD1. The germline V gene encodes CDR1 MNHEY and CDR2 SVGAGI. The CDR3 totals 13 residues. J gave up 6 bases and V 5 bases, and 4 bases lay outside the gene matches.